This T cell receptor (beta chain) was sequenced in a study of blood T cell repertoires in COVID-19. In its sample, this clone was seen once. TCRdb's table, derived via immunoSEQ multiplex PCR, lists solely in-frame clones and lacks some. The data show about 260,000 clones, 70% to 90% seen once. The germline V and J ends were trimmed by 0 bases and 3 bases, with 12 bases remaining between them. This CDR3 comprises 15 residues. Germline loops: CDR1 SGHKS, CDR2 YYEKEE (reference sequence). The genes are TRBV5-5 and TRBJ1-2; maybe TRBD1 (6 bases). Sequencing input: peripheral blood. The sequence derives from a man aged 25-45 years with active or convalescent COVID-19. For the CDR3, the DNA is TGTGCCAGCAGCTTGGCCTGGGACAAATACTATGGCTACACCTTC. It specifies CASSLAWDKYYGYTF.